The 29 T cell receptor beta chains in this list originate from one sample, sequenced in a study of T cell repertoires in cytomegalovirus infection. TCRdb fed the reads into MiXCR, producing one record per CDR3 protein. There are 350,000 to 500,000 distinct CDR3 sequences in the sample; under 40% occur only once, and roughly an eighth lies in the top ten. Sequencing input: PBMCs. The receptor source for this set is a human donor in good health (CMV status not recorded). Some clones in this sample may be carry-over from other donors' samples.

The chain employs TRBV4-3 and TRBJ2-5, with D hard to call. V was cut by 0 bases and J by 1 base, with 9 bases left in between. CDR3 length equals 15 residues. The germline V gene encodes CDR1 LGHNA and CDR2 YSLEER. Written as DNA, the CDR3 is TGCGCCAGCAGCCAAGATCTCGACACCCAAGAGACCCAGTACTTC. As protein: CASSQDLDTQETQYF.

To note about this clonotype: With a much larger clone just one base away, this may be a read error. The gene calls are TRBV11-3 and TRBJ2-3, with D tentatively TRBD2 (7 bases). Germline CDR1 and CDR2: SGHNT and YENEEA. This CDR3 has 15 residues. CDR3 amino acids: CASSLGGGPTDTQSF. The DNA for the CDR3 is TGTGCCAGCAGCTTGGGGGGGGGCCCGACAGATACGCAGTCTTTT.

The chain employs TRBV4-1 and TRBJ2-7; 8 bases match TRBD2. This CDR3 has 14 residues. V shed 6 bases and J 4 bases; nucleotides not matched to a gene: 8. Germline V gene lookup returns CDR1 MGHRA and CDR2 YSYEKL. The CDR3: CASRGGGTPYEQYF. The CDR3, as DNA: TGCGCCAGCAGGGGCGGGGGGACTCCTTACGAGCAGTACTTC.

In its sample, this clonotype was seen a few times. The chain joins TRBV19 to TRBJ2-7; 9 bases are a match to TRBD2. Germline V gene lookup returns CDR1 LNHDA and CDR2 SQIVND (reference sequence). The CDR3 has 14 amino acids. Trimming took 4 bases from V and 2 from J; bases not matched to a gene: 3. The CDR3 loop is CASSTRLAAYEQYF. In nucleotides, the CDR3 is TGTGCCAGTAGTACTCGACTAGCGGCCTACGAGCAGTACTTC.

This clonotype has only a few counts. The genes are TRBV6-2 or TRBV6-3 and TRBJ2-7, with D hard to call. Germline V CDR1 and CDR2: MNHEY, SVGEGT. V lost 6 bases and J 3 bases, leaving 9 bases between the germline ends. The CDR3 is 12 amino acids. DNA of the CDR3: TGTGCCAGCAGCAAGACACGCTACGAGCAGTACTTC. This codes for CASSKTRYEQYF.

This clonotype was seen a handful of times. One end of the junction varies from germline; a read error may be responsible. V and J are TRBV7-6 and TRBJ2-7; 7 positions agree with TRBD1. The CDR3 is made up of 14 amino acids. The germline CDR1 and CDR2 sequences are SGHVS and FNYEAQ. CDR3 loop: CASTPSDRVLVLNF. The CDR3 DNA reads TGTGCCAGCACCCCTTCCGACAGGGTCCTTGTTCTAAACTTC.

The V gene is TRBV20-1, the J gene TRBJ2-3; D is unclear. The V end lost 5 bases, the J end lost 6 bases, and 12 bases lay between the germline ends. Germline V lookup: CDR1 DFQATT, CDR2 SNEGSKA (reference sequence). The CDR3 runs 12 residues. CDR3 amino acids: CSAVLVWDTQYF. In DNA, the CDR3 is TGCAGTGCTGTACTCGTGTGGGATACGCAGTATTTT.

There are many counts of this clonotype. The chain uses TRBV10-1 and TRBJ2-5; perhaps TRBD1 as D (6 bases). The germline gives CDR1 WNHNN, CDR2 SYGVQD (reference sequence). CDR3 length equals 13 residues. Trimming left V 5 bases short and J 2 bases short, with 9 bases between. The CDR3 DNA sequence: TGCGCCAGCAGTAGGGACATTCAAGAGACCCAGTACTTC. Its protein product is CASSRDIQETQYF.

In its sample, this clonotype was seen a few times. The rearrangement joins TRBV25-1 to TRBJ2-7; a possible D gene is TRBD2 (6 bases). From germline, CDR1 is MGHDK and CDR2 SYGVNS. The V and J ends lost 2 bases and 9 bases respectively, with 20 bases between them. The CDR3 runs 15 residues. CDR3 protein: CASSEVSGPLGGQYF. In DNA form, the CDR3 reads TGTGCCAGCAGTGAAGTCTCGGGACCCCTGGGGGGGCAGTACTTC.

The gene calls are TRBV29-1 and TRBJ2-5, with no clear D. V was pared by 1 base and J by 7 bases, with 7 bases between. CDR1 SQVTM and CDR2 ANQGSEA come from the germline V gene. CDR3 length: 11 residues. The CDR3 region is CSVEGLGTQYF. The CDR3 DNA reads TGCAGCGTTGAAGGGCTAGGGACCCAGTACTTC. The complete variable domain, with remaining parts taken from reference TRBV29-1 and TRBJ2-5, reads SAVISQKPSRDICQRGTSLTIQCQVDSQVTMMFWYRQQPGQSLTLIATANQGSEATYESGFVIDKFPISRPNLTFSTLTVSNMSPEDSSIYLCSVEGLGTQYFGPGTRLLVL.

Concerning this clonotype: One junction end does not reproduce the germline sequence, and a read error may be involved. This chain links TRBV2 with TRBJ1-3; D remains ambiguous. The V gene's germline CDR1 is SNHLY and CDR2 FYNNEI. The CDR3 totals 10 residues. DNA for the CDR3: TGTGCCAGCACCGGAAACTCCATATATTTT. Its protein product is CASTGNSIYF.

This chain uses TRBV7-6 with TRBJ2-4; TRBD1 matches 8 bases. This CDR3 has 18 amino acids. V shed 5 bases, J shed 1 base, and the junction held 13 bases outside the gene matches. CDR1 and CDR2 (germline): SGHVS, FNYEAQ. The CDR3 nucleotides are TGTGCCAGCAGCAGAATGTCGAACCAGGGGGCCGCCAAAAACATTCAGTACTTC. It yields the protein CASSRMSNQGAAKNIQYF.

The chain links TRBV5-8 to TRBJ1-4; D gene ambiguous. The V gene lost 2 bases and the J gene lost 7 bases, with 9 bases spanning the gap. Germline values: CDR1 SGHTS, CDR2 YDEGEE. This CDR3 spans 13 amino acids. The CDR3 spells CASSFWAAEKLFF. The DNA of the CDR3 is TGTGCCAGCAGCTTCTGGGCAGCTGAAAAACTGTTTTTT.

The chain is built from TRBV12-3 or TRBV12-4 and TRBJ2-2; D call uncertain. Trimming removed 3 bases from V and 1 base from J, with 12 bases in between. CDR3 length: 16 residues. CDR3 protein: CASSLWRSVNTGELFF. In DNA, the CDR3 is TGTGCCAGCAGTTTGTGGCGCTCGGTGAACACCGGGGAGCTGTTTTTT.

V is TRBV28 and J is TRBJ2-5, with 11 positions matching TRBD1. Losses at the gene ends were 6 bases for V and 8 bases for J; bases not matched to a gene: 20. This CDR3 has 18 amino acids. Germline values: CDR1 MDHEN, CDR2 SYDVKM. The CDR3 spells CASSLGLLGQGAPDTQYF. CDR3 DNA sequence: TGTGCCAGCAGCCTCGGGCTCCTTGGACAGGGGGCTCCAGATACCCAGTACTTC.

This clonotype was seen repeatedly, ten times or more. This chain connects TRBV27 to TRBJ1-2; D not resolved. Per germline, CDR1 MNHEY and CDR2 SMNVEV (reference sequence). This CDR3 comprises 13 residues. The ends were cut back, 2 bases at V and 2 bases at J, with 6 bases in the middle. The CDR3 DNA reads TGTGCCAGCAGTTTAGCGGGGAACTATGGCTACACCTTC. It is translated as CASSLAGNYGYTF.

The chain joins TRBV6-6 to TRBJ1-4, with D possibly matching TRBD1 (6 bases). Per germline, CDR1 MNHNY and CDR2 SVGAGI (reference sequence). The CDR3 totals 11 residues. Trimming cost V 5 bases and J 10 bases, with 8 bases left between them. The CDR3 sequence is CASSLRGKLFF. Written as DNA, the CDR3 is TGTGCCAGCAGTCTCAGGGGAAAACTGTTTTTT.

The rearrangement links TRBV4-1 to TRBJ1-2, with 7 bases fitting TRBD1. The CDR3 sequence is 17 residues long. The V gene end was trimmed by 3 bases and the J gene end by 1 base; junction bases not matched to a gene: 11. CDR1 and CDR2 from the germline V gene are MGHRA and YSYEKL. In DNA form, the CDR3 reads TGCGCCAGCAGCCAGATACAGGGGACTGGCTTTAACTATGGCTACACCTTC. It is translated as CASSQIQGTGFNYGYTF.

Of note for this clonotype: Here the CDR3 omits its conserved ending phenylalanine or tryptophan, so a read error is the likely source. The genes are TRBV11-2 and TRBJ2-1, with TRBD1 matching 7 bases. V shed 3 bases, J shed 7 bases, and the junction held 6 bases outside the gene matches. The CDR3 spans 14 residues. CDR1 is SGHAT and CDR2 is FQNNGV in the germline V gene. CDR3 in amino acids: CASSLGTATNEQFL. CDR3 sequence (DNA): TGTGCCAGCAGCTTGGGGACAGCCACTAATGAGCAGTTCTTA.

This chain links TRBV5-1 with TRBJ2-3; the match to TRBD1 covers 9 bases. CDR3 size: 17 residues. Per germline, CDR1 SGHRS and CDR2 YFSETQ. The ends lost 4 bases at V and 4 bases at J; junction bases unmatched: 13. The CDR3 reads CASSRSHPGQGADTQYF. CDR3 DNA: TGCGCCAGCAGCCGCTCTCACCCGGGACAGGGCGCAGATACGCAGTATTTT.

This clonotype has more than one count but fewer than ten. The chain employs TRBV29-1 and TRBJ2-5; the D is unclear. This CDR3 region has 12 residues. The ends were cut back, 4 bases at V and 2 bases at J, with 8 bases in the middle. CDR1 is SQVTM, CDR2 ANQGSEA, per germline. The CDR3 is CSVVARQETQYF. In nucleotides, the CDR3 is TGCAGCGTTGTGGCCAGACAAGAGACCCAGTACTTC.

The sample holds a few counts of this clonotype. The chain employs TRBV4-1 and TRBJ2-2; TRBD1 matches at 9 bases. This CDR3 spans 18 amino acids. Germline CDR1 reads MGHRA; CDR2 reads YSYEKL. The V gene end was trimmed by 1 base and the J gene end by 5 bases; junction bases not matched to a gene: 11. The CDR3: CASSQVGLQGAGTGELFF. CDR3 DNA: TGCGCCAGCAGCCAAGTTGGTTTACAGGGGGCCGGGACCGGGGAGCTGTTTTTT.

The genes are TRBV11-2 and TRBJ2-5, with D maybe TRBD2 (5 bases). The V end lost 6 bases, the J end lost 0 bases, and 17 bases lay between the germline ends. This CDR3 is 16 amino acids long. CDR1 is SGHAT and CDR2 is FQNNGV in the germline V gene. As DNA, the CDR3 is TGTGCCAGCAGTCTGGGGAGTAGCAGGTACCAAGAGACCCAGTACTTC. Translated: CASSLGSSRYQETQYF.

This clonotype has at least ten counts. The CDR3 sequence: CASSLAELGGQAFIEQYF. CDR3 nucleotides: TGTGCCAGCAGCTTAGCGGAATTGGGGGGACAGGCTTTCATCGAGCAGTACTTC. The chain links TRBV7-6 to TRBJ2-7, with 8 bases aligning to TRBD1. The CDR3 consists of 18 residues. Germline V gives CDR1 SGHVS, CDR2 FNYEAQ. V was pared by 0 bases and J by 6 bases, with 16 bases of the junction left unmatched.

This clonotype has at least ten counts. The CDR3: CASSPGTGVGYGYTF. The CDR3 nucleotides read TGTGCCAGCAGCCCCGGGACAGGGGTGGGCTATGGCTACACCTTC. The V and J genes are TRBV7-6 and TRBJ1-2, with 10 bases matching TRBD1. Germline loops: CDR1 SGHVS, CDR2 FNYEAQ. V dropped 5 bases and J dropped 4; count of bases not matched to a gene: 7. The CDR3 extends over 15 amino acids.

This clonotype was found once. This chain uses TRBV5-1 with TRBJ2-1, with D maybe TRBD2 (7 bases). Between the trimmed V and J ends, which lost 4 bases and 8 bases, there was a span of 19 bases. The CDR3 totals 15 residues. The germline gives CDR1 SGHRS, CDR2 YFSETQ. CDR3 coding DNA: TGCGCCAGCAGCCCTGAAGGGGGGAGGGTCGATGAGCAGTTCTTC. As protein: CASSPEGGRVDEQFF.

This clonotype was seen more than once but under ten times. The chain combines TRBV6-2 or TRBV6-3 with TRBJ2-7, with 8 bases matching TRBD2. V lost 6 bases, J lost 3 bases, and 7 bases stayed unmatched. Germline V gene data show CDR1 as MNHEY and CDR2 as SVGEGT. This CDR3 comprises 14 residues. DNA for the CDR3: TGTGCCAGCAGCAGAATGGCGGGGGGCTACGAGCAGTACTTC. Amino acid sequence: CASSRMAGGYEQYF.

This clonotype was seen more than once but under ten times. The V and J genes are TRBV6-2 or TRBV6-3 and TRBJ2-7; D unresolved. The CDR3 is 14 residues long. Germline CDR1 reads MNHEY; CDR2 reads SVGEGT. V was shortened by 7 bases and J by 1 base, with 14 bases between the two germline ends. The CDR3 nucleotides read TGTGCCAGCACCCCCCGGACCGTATCCTACGAGCAGTACTTC. The encoded protein is CASTPRTVSYEQYF.

The chain recombines TRBV28 with TRBJ2-5, with D perhaps matching TRBD2 (7 bases). CDR1 is MDHEN, CDR2 SYDVKM, per germline. With 6 bases removed from V and 5 bases from J, the gap between germline ends came to 22 bases. CDR3 length equals 16 residues. The CDR3 DNA follows: TGTGCCAGCAGGGGGGGGCCTAGCGGAGTGAAGGAGACCCAGTACTTC. Protein sequence: CASRGGPSGVKETQYF.